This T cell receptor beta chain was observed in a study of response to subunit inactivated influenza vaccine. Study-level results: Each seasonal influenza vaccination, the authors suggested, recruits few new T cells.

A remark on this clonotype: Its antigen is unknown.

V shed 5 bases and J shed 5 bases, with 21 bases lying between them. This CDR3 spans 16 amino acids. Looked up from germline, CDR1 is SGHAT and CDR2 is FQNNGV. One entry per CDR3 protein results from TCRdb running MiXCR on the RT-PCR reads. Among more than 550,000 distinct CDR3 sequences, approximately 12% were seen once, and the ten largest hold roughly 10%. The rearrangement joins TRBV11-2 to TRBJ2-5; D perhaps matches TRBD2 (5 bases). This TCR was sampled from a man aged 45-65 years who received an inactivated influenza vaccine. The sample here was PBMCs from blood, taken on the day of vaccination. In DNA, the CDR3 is TGTGCCAGCAGCCACCGCAGGCGGGCGAACTTGGAGACCCAGTACTTC. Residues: CASSHRRRANLETQYF.